One sample yielded the 18 T cell receptor beta chains listed below, sequenced in a study of T cells in Graves' hyperthyroidism and ophthalmopathy. Amplified regions were TCR beta CDR3 sequences from RNA transcripts. Primed by the HTBI set, a first-round RT-PCR was run on the TCR CDR3. TCRdb reprocessed the multiplex PCR reads with MiXCR, giving one entry per CDR3 protein. The sample carries 650,000 to 700,000 distinct CDR3 sequences, 15% to 20% recorded once. The source material was blood. All receptors come from a man between 50 and 59 years old with Graves' hyperthyroidism.

This clonotype was observed at least ten times. The rearrangement links TRBV7-6 to TRBJ2-1; 7 bases are a match to TRBD2. The junction had 7 bases not matched to a gene; V was cut back by 1 base and J by 4 bases. This CDR3 region has 16 residues. Germline CDR1 SGHVS, CDR2 FNYEAQ. The CDR3 region is CASSLDSAGDYNEQFF. The CDR3 DNA reads TGTGCCAGCAGCTTAGATTCGGCGGGAGATTACAATGAGCAGTTCTTC.

This clonotype was seen ten or more times. The V gene is TRBV19, the J gene TRBJ1-2; D possibly corresponds to TRBD1 (6 bases). From germline, CDR1 is LNHDA and CDR2 SQIVND (reference sequence). V was cut by 6 bases and J by 1 base, with 12 bases left in between. CDR3 length: 14 residues. The CDR3 nucleotides are TGTGCCAGTAGCCGGACAGAGATTAACTATGGCTACACCTTC. This gives the protein CASSRTEINYGYTF.

The chain carries TRBV6-1 and TRBJ1-2; D may be TRBD1 (6 bases). This CDR3 has 14 amino acids. V dropped 6 bases and J dropped 8 bases, with 19 bases sitting between them. Germline values: CDR1 MNHNS, CDR2 SASEGT. In DNA form, the CDR3 reads TGTGCCAGCAGCCCATTACAGGGTTTCTCGGGCTACACCTTC. This translates into CASSPLQGFSGYTF.

This clonotype was counted a few times. A read error is possible here, since a much larger clone lies one base away. The genes are TRBV27 and TRBJ1-1, with 9 bases aligning to TRBD1. CDR1 is MNHEY and CDR2 is SMNVEV in the germline V gene (reference sequence). The CDR3 spans 13 residues. CDR3 in amino acids: CASSWTGETGAFF. The CDR3 nucleotides read TGTGCCAGCAGTTGGACAGGGGAGACTGGAGCTTTCTTT.

At least ten counts were recorded for this clonotype. This rearrangement joins TRBV11-2 to TRBJ2-5, with D uncertain. Trimming stripped 5 bases from V and 8 bases from J, with 12 bases between. The CDR3 is 12 residues long. In germline, CDR1 is SGHAT, CDR2 FQNNGV. In nucleotides, the CDR3 is TGTGCCAGCAGCACTCGGATCCATACCCAGTACTTC. It specifies CASSTRIHTQYF.

The sample holds a few counts of this clonotype. The chain carries TRBV30 and TRBJ2-7; TRBD2 aligns across 7 bases. Germline V gene sequence: CDR1 GTSNPN, CDR2 SVGIG (reference sequence). The CDR3 extends over 12 amino acids. Germline trimming cut 3 bases from V and 4 bases from J; bases unmatched to any gene: 3. CDR3 residues: CAWSPAGYEQYF. DNA for the CDR3: TGTGCCTGGAGCCCAGCGGGATACGAGCAGTACTTC. Based on the CDR3 plus reference TRBV30 and TRBJ2-7, the full variable domain is SQTIHQWPATLVQPVGSPLSLECTVEGTSNPNLYWYRQAAGRGLQLLFYSVGIGQISSEVPQNLSASRPQDRQFILSSKKLLLSDSGFYLCAWSPAGYEQYFGPGTRLTVT.

This clonotype was counted only a few times. The chain links TRBV3-1 to TRBJ1-4; 8 nucleotides align to TRBD1. The CDR3 is made up of 16 amino acids. The V gene end was trimmed by 4 bases and the J gene end by 7 bases; junction bases not matched to a gene: 11. Germline values: CDR1 LGHDT, CDR2 YNNKEL (reference sequence). CDR3 nucleotide sequence: TGTGCCAGCAGCCTAGGCCCAGGGGGCAGCGGTGAAAAACTGTTTTTT. This sequence encodes CASSLGPGGSGEKLFF. Full variable domain (outside the CDR3, taken from reference TRBV3-1 and TRBJ1-4): DTAVSQTPKYLVTQMGNDKSIKCEQNLGHDTMYWYKQDSKKFLKIMFSYNNKELIINETVPNRFSPKSPDKAHLNLHINSLELGDSAVYFCASSLGPGGSGEKLFFGSGTQLSVL.

This clonotype was found a few times. The chain joins TRBV30 to TRBJ2-1, with 10 bases lining up with TRBD2. This CDR3 has 16 residues. Germline V gene sequence: CDR1 GTSNPN, CDR2 SVGIG (reference sequence). Trimming at V came to 2 bases and at J to 4 bases, leaving 8 bases not matched to a gene. The CDR3 sequence: CAWSPRTSGQYNEQFF. The CDR3 nucleotides are TGTGCCTGGAGTCCACGGACTAGCGGACAATACAATGAGCAGTTCTTC.

This clonotype was counted only a few times. The chain recombines TRBV5-1 with TRBJ1-2, with no clear D. This CDR3 has 13 amino acids. CDR1 SGHRS and CDR2 YFSETQ come from the germline V gene. Trimming removed 0 bases from V and 4 bases from J, with 7 bases in between. The CDR3 sequence: CASSLDKGYGYTF. The CDR3 nucleotides read TGCGCCAGCAGCTTGGACAAGGGCTATGGCTACACCTTC. Filled out from reference TRBV5-1 and TRBJ1-2, the complete variable domain reads KAGVTQTPRYLIKTRGQQVTLSCSPISGHRSVSWYQQTPGQGLQFLFEYFSETQRNKGNFPGRFSGRQFSNSRSEMNVSTLELGDSALYLCASSLDKGYGYTFGSGTRLTVV.

The sample holds many counts of this clonotype. CDR3 in amino acids: CATSGLAGGQETQYF. Written as DNA, the CDR3 is TGTGCCACCAGTGGTCTCGCTGGGGGACAAGAGACCCAGTACTTC. The chain combines TRBV15 with TRBJ2-5, with D perhaps being TRBD1 or TRBD2 (5 bases each). The CDR3 runs to 15 residues. Germline V gene data show CDR1 as LNHNV and CDR2 as YYDKDF (reference sequence). Trimming shortened V by 6 bases and J by 2 bases, and 16 bases separated the two germline ends.

As to this clonotype: A much larger clone sits a single nucleotide away, making a read error possible. The chain recombines TRBV12-3 or TRBV12-4 with TRBJ2-2, with 7 bases lining up with TRBD2. CDR3 length: 16 amino acids. Trimming cost V 3 bases and J 3 bases; bases outside gene matches: 7. The CDR3 loop is CASSFQGSGDTGELFF. The CDR3 region has the DNA TGTGCCAGCAGTTTTCAGGGCAGCGGGGACACCGGGGAGCTGTTTTTT.

This chain uses TRBV6-1 with TRBJ1-1; 11 nucleotides align to TRBD1. This CDR3 is built from 15 residues. The germline gives CDR1 MNHNS, CDR2 SASEGT. V was pared by 4 bases and J by 4 bases, with 5 bases of the junction left unmatched. CDR3 in amino acids: CASSGTGGVITEAFF. CDR3 DNA: TGTGCCAGCAGTGGGACAGGGGGCGTTATCACTGAAGCTTTCTTT.

In this sample, this clonotype turned up a few times. V gene TRBV5-1 combines with J gene TRBJ1-4, with 7 bases identical to TRBD1. The V gene's germline CDR1 is SGHRS and CDR2 YFSETQ. The CDR3 has 15 residues. Trimming took 4 bases from V and 7 from J; bases not matched to a gene: 10. The CDR3 region has the DNA TGCGCCAGCAGCGACCCGACAGGGAGTGGTGAAAAACTGTTTTTT. Translating it yields CASSDPTGSGEKLFF.

J is TRBJ2-2 and V is TRBV19, with a weak D call TRBD2 (6 bases). Trimming left V 7 bases short and J 2 bases short, with 14 bases between. The CDR3 extends over 15 amino acids. Germline CDR1 LNHDA, CDR2 SQIVND (reference sequence). As DNA, the CDR3 is TGTGCCAGTACTGGGAGGTTCGGAAACACCGGGGAGCTGTTTTTT. It yields the protein CASTGRFGNTGELFF.

Notes on this clonotype: This may come from a read error, since a much larger clone is one base off. The chain links TRBV2 to TRBJ2-1; weak D call: TRBD2 (5 bases). The J call may be faulty, since TRBJ2-7 better matches the DNA end. The germline gives CDR1 SNHLY, CDR2 FYNNEI. The CDR3 length is 15 residues. The CDR3 loop reads CASTEGASSYNEQYF. The CDR3 DNA reads as TGTGCCAGCACCGAGGGTGCCAGCTCCTACAATGAGCAGTACTTC.

Concerning this clonotype: A much larger clone lies a single base off, so this may be a read error. This chain joins TRBV28 and TRBJ1-2; D call uncertain. Between the trimmed V and J ends, which lost 4 bases and 10 bases, there was a span of 19 bases. Germline assignment: CDR1 MDHEN and CDR2 SYDVKM. CDR3 length: 14 residues. The CDR3 spells CASSYVPSSRVYTF. CDR3 DNA: TGTGCCAGCAGTTACGTCCCGAGCAGCCGTGTCTACACCTTC.

DNA of the CDR3: TGCGCCAGCAGCACATCCCCCGGGACGACGGTTCAAGGCTACACCTTC. Amino acid sequence: CASSTSPGTTVQGYTF. This chain joins TRBV5-1 and TRBJ1-2; possibly TRBD1 for D (5 bases). V gave up 4 bases and J gave up 8 bases, with 24 bases separating them. Germline CDR1 is SGHRS and CDR2 is YFSETQ. The CDR3 runs to 16 residues.

This clonotype was seen ten or more times. V usage is TRBV12-3 or TRBV12-4 and J usage is TRBJ2-7; no clear D gene. This CDR3 has 13 residues. V was pared by 1 base and J by 7 bases, with 11 bases between. The CDR3 region has the DNA TGTGCCAGCAGTTTAGGCCTCTTGGGGGAGCAGTACTTC. Translating it yields CASSLGLLGEQYF.